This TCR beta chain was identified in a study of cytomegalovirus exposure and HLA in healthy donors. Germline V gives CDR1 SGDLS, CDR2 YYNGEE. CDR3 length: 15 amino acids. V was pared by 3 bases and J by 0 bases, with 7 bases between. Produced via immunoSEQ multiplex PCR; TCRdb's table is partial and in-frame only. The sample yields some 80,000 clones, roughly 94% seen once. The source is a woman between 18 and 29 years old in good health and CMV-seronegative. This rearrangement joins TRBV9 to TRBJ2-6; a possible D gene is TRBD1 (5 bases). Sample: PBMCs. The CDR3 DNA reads TGTGCCAGCAGCGCCGACAGCTCTGGGGCCAACGTCCTGACTTTC. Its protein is CASSADSSGANVLTF.